This T cell receptor beta chain was recorded in a study of blood T cell repertoires in COVID-19. Across the whole study: Acute and convalescent COVID-19 specimens originated in the United States, Italy and Spain. The analysed material was cDNA or gDNA that came from T cells, B-cell-depleted T cells, or PBMCs.

Trimming cost V 7 bases and J 0 bases, with 13 bases left between them. Germline V gives CDR1 SGHRS, CDR2 YFSETQ. The CDR3 is 15 amino acids. Authors' data handling: Reference gene primer amplification yielded estimated nucleated cell counts. Repertoires were generated with immunoSEQ multiplex PCR, while TCRdb's copy carries only in-frame clones and drops some. That table supplies the V and J calls and clone size; D and trimming were determined from the DNA. This sample has 42,000 or so clones, with 76% found just once. V is TRBV5-1 and J is TRBJ2-2, with D perhaps matching TRBD1 (6 bases). Sequenced material: peripheral blood. The sequence came from a man older than 75 with acute or convalescent COVID-19. The CDR3 reads CASDTGSANTGELFF. The CDR3 DNA sequence: TGCGCCAGCGATACAGGGTCCGCGAACACCGGGGAGCTGTTTTTT.